This TCR beta chain was documented in a study of T cells in Graves' hyperthyroidism and ophthalmopathy (dated by TCRdb to the late 2010s). Regarding the study in general: Peripheral blood was collected at initial diagnosis, before any treatment. Once sampling was done, hyperthyroidism patients were given methimazole at a starting dose of 30 mg daily, whereas ophthalmopathy patients were given high-dose intravenous methylprednisolone. A discovery cohort of about a hundred patients, roughly 45 with Graves' ophthalmopathy and approximately 55 with stable Graves' hyperthyroidism, was used to find distinguishing TCR V-J signatures. According to the paper, TCR Vbeta CDR3 sequencing was carried out on around 140 peripheral blood samples, which came from under 50 ophthalmopathy, roughly 75 hyperthyroidism and about 17 progressor patients. Whether ophthalmopathy could be predicted prospectively was tested in an independent validation cohort made up of approximately 19 hyperthyroidism patients plus 17 patients who later progressed to ophthalmopathy. The study also compared thyroid tissue and blood T-cell repertoires from several Graves' hyperthyroidism patients. The roughly 99 discovery patients were divided at random into training and test sets in a 7:3 ratio. On the study overall, not on this receptor specifically: Most expanded thyroid clonotypes (frequency above 0.001) were also detected in blood, a finding suggesting that blood repertoires may reflect thyroid immune responses. Sample size was not statistically predetermined, and investigators were not blinded to group allocation. In validation, the model predicted progression to ophthalmopathy with approximately 71% sensitivity and approximately 72% specificity, a median of about six months before onset. Ophthalmopathy was separated from stable hyperthyroidism by a 13 V-J signature model, with around 90% sensitivity and around 81% specificity obtained in cross-validation and 80%/75% obtained in testing.

This clonotype was seen more than once but under ten times. The antigen this receptor binds is unknown. No qualities accompany the bases; no much larger clone lies one base away. The TCR beta CDR3 regions were amplified from RNA transcripts. The first round of RT-PCR for the TCR CDR3 was performed with the HTBI primer set and the Qiagen OneStep RT-PCR kit. Libraries were constructed in a second round of multiplex PCR, after which size selection and purification were performed. Paired-end sequencing of the libraries was performed with 100 bp reads on an Illumina HiSeq2000. As for how the authors treated the data: SOAPnuke was used to process the raw data, throwing out any read that contained adapters or uncalled bases, had a mean Phred below 15, or lacked an exact constant-primer or identifier match. COPE v1.2.5 was used to merge high-quality paired reads, and clonotypes were defined as unique nucleotide sequences. MiTCR v1.1 was used to align the clonotypes against IMGT TRBV, TRBD and TRBJ reference segments. The analysis included only V-J combinations with a frequency above 0.0001, which together covered 98% to 99.2% of the repertoires. The TCS score was defined as the ratio of F50 (clonal expansion) to E x V (chaos), calculated using BLOSUM62-based TCRdist between CDR3 peptides within each V-J. Welch's t-statistics and random forest reduced roughly 540 V-J features to 10 to 15, which were used in a naive Bayes classifier (R e1071). TCRdb reworked the public reads: Q25 trimming with fastp, MiXCR clone assembly, productive beta chains retained. Here each entry gathers all rows of one CDR3 protein and keeps the most common genes and DNA. Here the V and J calls rest on TCRdb's processing, not on the authors' analysis. This sample is represented by around 690,000 distinct CDR3 sequences; around 20% of them were singletons. The top ten clonotypes cover 34% of the sample.

Moderately to severely active disease, a Clinical Activity Score of at least 3, a NOSPECS grade of at least 4, and a duration under 3 months were present in ophthalmopathy patients. The study excluded patients with uncontrolled infections, other autoimmune diseases, pregnancy or lactation. Diagnoses were based on clinical symptoms, serum thyroxine and TRAb, thyroid ultrasound and orbital computed tomography. Ficoll-Paque density gradient centrifugation was used to isolate PBMCs from approximately 11 ml of fresh peripheral blood. Total RNA was extracted using Trizol reagent, and RNA quality was assessed on an Agilent 2100 Bioanalyzer. Counted from cysteine to phenylalanine, this CDR3 has 14 amino acids. The retained sequence is limited to the CDR3, 42 bases, with the frame set at the first base. The junction carries 18 bases between V and J, which are trimmed by 5 bases and 8 bases respectively. Reading the germline V gene gives CDR1 SGHAT and CDR2 FQNNGV.

The sequence was obtained from a young man with Graves' ophthalmopathy. The V and J segments used are TRBV11-2 and TRBJ1-2; confidence is insufficient to name the D gene. Sequencing input: blood. The DNA is TGTGCCAGCAGCCCATGGACCCATGGCCTGGGCTACACCTTC. It encodes CASSPWTHGLGYTF.